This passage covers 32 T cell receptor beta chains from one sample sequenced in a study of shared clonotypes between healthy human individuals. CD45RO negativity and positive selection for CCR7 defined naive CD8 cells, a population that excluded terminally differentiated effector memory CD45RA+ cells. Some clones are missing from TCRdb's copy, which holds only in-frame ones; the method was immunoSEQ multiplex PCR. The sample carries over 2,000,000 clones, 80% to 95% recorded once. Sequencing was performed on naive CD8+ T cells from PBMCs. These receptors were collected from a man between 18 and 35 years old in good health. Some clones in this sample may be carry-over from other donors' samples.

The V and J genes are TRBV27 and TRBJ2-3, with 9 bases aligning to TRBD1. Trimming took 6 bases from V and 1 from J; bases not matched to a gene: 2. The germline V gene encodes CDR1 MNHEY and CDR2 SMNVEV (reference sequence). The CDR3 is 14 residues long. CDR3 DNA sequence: TGTGCCAGCAGCAGGACAGGGGGCACAGATACGCAGTATTTT. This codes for CASSRTGGTDTQYF.

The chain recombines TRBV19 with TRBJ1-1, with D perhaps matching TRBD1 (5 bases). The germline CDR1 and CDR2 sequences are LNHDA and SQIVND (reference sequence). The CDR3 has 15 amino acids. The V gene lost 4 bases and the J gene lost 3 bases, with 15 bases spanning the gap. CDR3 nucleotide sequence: TGTGCCAGTAGTAACCTCCGGGACGCGGACACTGAAGCTTTCTTT. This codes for CASSNLRDADTEAFF.

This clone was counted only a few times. DNA of the CDR3: TGTGCCAGCAGCCCCGGGACTTTCTACGAGCAGTACTTC. This codes for CASSPGTFYEQYF. The chain links TRBV6-5 to TRBJ2-7; D is perhaps TRBD2 (6 bases). The CDR3 extends over 13 amino acids. The germline V gene encodes CDR1 MNHEY and CDR2 SVGAGI. The V end lost 6 bases, the J end lost 3 bases, and 12 bases lay between the germline ends.

This CDR3 is CASSPGLAGQETQYF. DNA of the CDR3: TGTGCCAGCAGCCCGGGACTAGCGGGGCAAGAGACCCAGTACTTC. The chain is built from TRBV7-6 and TRBJ2-5; TRBD2 matches at 13 bases. The germline gives CDR1 SGHVS, CDR2 FNYEAQ. The CDR3 loop spans 15 amino acids. V dropped 5 bases and J dropped 2; count of bases not matched to a gene: 2.

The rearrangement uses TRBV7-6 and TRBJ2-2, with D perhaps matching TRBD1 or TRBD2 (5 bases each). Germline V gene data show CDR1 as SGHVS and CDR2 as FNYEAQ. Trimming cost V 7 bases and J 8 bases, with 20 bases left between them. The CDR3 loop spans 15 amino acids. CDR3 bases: TGTGCCAGCACCCCCCCGGCAGGCTGGGGGGGGGAGCTGTTTTTT. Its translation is CASTPPAGWGGELFF.

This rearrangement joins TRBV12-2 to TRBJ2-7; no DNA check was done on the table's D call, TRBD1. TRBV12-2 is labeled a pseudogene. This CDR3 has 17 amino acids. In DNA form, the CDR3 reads TGTGCAAGTCGCTTATATCCCGCAGGACAGGGATACCACGAGCAGTACTTC. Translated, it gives CASRLYPAGQGYHEQYF.

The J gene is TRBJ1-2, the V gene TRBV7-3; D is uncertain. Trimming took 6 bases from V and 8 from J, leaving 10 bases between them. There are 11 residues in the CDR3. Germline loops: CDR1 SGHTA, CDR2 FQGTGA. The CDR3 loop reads CASRSSRGYTF. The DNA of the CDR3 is TGTGCCAGCAGGTCGTCGAGAGGCTACACCTTC.

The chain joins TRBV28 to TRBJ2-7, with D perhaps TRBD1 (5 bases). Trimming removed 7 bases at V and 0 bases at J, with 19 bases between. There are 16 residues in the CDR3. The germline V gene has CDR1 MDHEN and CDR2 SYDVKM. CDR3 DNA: TGTGCCAGCACCCCCAGGGCCGACTCCTACTCCTACGAGCAGTACTTC. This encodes CASTPRADSYSYEQYF. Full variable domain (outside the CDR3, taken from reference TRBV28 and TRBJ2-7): DVKVTQSSRYLVKRTGEKVFLECVQDMDHENMFWYRQDPGLGLRLIYFSYDVKMKEKGDIPEGYSVSREKKERFSLILESASTNQTSMYLCASTPRADSYSYEQYFGPGTRLTVT.

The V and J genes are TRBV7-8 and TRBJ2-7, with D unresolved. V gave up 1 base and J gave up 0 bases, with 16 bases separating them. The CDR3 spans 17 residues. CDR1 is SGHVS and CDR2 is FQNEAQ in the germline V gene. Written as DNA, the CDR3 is TGTGCCAGCAGCTTAGTGGGCAGCAGCTACAGCTCCTACGAGCAGTACTTC. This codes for CASSLVGSSYSSYEQYF.

The CDR3 nucleotides are TGTGCCAGCACCAGGACCGGCGGGAGCGTCTACGAGCAGTACTTC. Residues: CASTRTGGSVYEQYF. V and J are TRBV7-9 and TRBJ2-7; 7 nucleotides agree with TRBD2. The CDR3 sequence is 15 residues long. The germline CDR1 and CDR2 sequences are SEHNR and FQNEAQ (reference sequence). J lost 3 bases, V lost 7 bases, and 12 bases had no gene match. Supplemented by reference TRBV7-9 and TRBJ2-7, the full variable domain reads DTGVSQNPRHKITKRGQNVTFRCDPISEHNRLYWYRQTLGQGPEFLTYFQNEAQLEKSRLLSDRFSAERPKGSFSTLEIQRTEQGDSAMYLCASTRTGGSVYEQYFGPGTRLTVT.

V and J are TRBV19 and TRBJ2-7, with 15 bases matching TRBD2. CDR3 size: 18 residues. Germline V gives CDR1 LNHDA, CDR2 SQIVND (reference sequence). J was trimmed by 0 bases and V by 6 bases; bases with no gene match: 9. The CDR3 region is CASSHGLAGGLGSYEQYF. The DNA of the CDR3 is TGTGCCAGTAGCCACGGACTAGCGGGAGGGCTGGGCTCCTACGAGCAGTACTTC. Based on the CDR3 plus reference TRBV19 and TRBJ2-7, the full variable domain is DGGITQSPKYLFRKEGQNVTLSCEQNLNHDAMYWYRQDPGQGLRLIYYSQIVNDFQKGDIAEGYSVSREKKESFPLTVTSAQKNPTAFYLCASSHGLAGGLGSYEQYFGPGTRLTVT.

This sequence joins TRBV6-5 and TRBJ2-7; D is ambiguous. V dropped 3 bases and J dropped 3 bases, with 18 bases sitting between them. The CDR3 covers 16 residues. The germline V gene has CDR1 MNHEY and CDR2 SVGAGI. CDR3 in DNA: TGTGCCAGCAGTTATGGTGCGGTGGGCGGAATCTACGAGCAGTACTTC. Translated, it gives CASSYGAVGGIYEQYF.

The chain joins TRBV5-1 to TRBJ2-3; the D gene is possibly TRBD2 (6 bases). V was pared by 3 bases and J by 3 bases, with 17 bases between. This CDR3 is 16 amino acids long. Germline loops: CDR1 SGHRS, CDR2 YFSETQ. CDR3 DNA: TGCGCCAGCAGCTCCCGTCCCGGGACTGCTACAGATACGCAGTATTTT. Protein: CASSSRPGTATDTQYF.

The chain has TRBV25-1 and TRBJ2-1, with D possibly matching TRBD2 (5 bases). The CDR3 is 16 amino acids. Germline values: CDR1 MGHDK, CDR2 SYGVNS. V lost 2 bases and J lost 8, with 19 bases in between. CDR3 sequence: CASSENRALASYEQFF. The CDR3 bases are TGTGCCAGCAGTGAAAATCGCGCATTAGCGAGTTATGAGCAGTTCTTC. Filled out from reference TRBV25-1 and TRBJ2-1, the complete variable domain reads EADIYQTPRYLVIGTGKKITLECSQTMGHDKMYWYQQDPGMELHLIHYSYGVNSTEKGDLSSESTVSRIRTEHFPLTLESARPSHTSQYLCASSENRALASYEQFFGPGTRLTVL.

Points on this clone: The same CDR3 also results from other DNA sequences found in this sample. For the CDR3, the DNA is TGTGCCAGCAGCCTCCTTGGCGGCACTGAAGCTTTCTTT. Translation: CASSLLGGTEAFF. J is TRBJ1-1 and V is TRBV7-3; D remains ambiguous. Trimming shortened V by 5 bases and J by 4 bases, and 11 bases separated the two germline ends. Germline assignment: CDR1 SGHTA and CDR2 FQGTGA. The CDR3 sequence is 13 residues long.

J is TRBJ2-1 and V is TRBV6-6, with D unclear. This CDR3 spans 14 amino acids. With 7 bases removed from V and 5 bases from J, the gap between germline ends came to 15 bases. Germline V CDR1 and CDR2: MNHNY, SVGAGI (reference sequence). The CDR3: CASIPFSPHNEQFF. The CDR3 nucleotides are TGTGCCAGCATCCCGTTCTCCCCCCACAATGAGCAGTTCTTC.

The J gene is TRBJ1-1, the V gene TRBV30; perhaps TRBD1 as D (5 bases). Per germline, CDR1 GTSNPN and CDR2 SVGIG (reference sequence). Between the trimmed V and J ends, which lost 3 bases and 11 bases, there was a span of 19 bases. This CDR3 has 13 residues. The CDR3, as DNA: TGTGCCTGGAGGGGGGACGATTTCCCCCGGGCTTTCTTT. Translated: CAWRGDDFPRAFF. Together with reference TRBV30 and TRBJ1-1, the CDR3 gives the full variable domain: SQTIHQWPATLVQPVGSPLSLECTVEGTSNPNLYWYRQAAGRGLQLLFYSVGIGQISSEVPQNLSASRPQDRQFILSSKKLLLSDSGFYLCAWRGDDFPRAFFGQGTRLTVV.

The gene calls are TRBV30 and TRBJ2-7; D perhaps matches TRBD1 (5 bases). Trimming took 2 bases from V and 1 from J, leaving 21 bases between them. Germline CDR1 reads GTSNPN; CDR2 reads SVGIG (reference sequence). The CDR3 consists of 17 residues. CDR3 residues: CAWSRDRTYFISYEQYF. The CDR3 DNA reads TGTGCCTGGAGTAGAGACAGAACTTACTTTATTTCCTACGAGCAGTACTTC.

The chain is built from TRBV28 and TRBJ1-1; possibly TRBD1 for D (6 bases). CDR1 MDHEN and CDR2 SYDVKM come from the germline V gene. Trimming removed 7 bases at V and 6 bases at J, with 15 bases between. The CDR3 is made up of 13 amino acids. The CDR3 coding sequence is TGTGCCAGCAAACAGGGCAGGGAATCTGAAGCTTTCTTT. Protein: CASKQGRESEAFF.

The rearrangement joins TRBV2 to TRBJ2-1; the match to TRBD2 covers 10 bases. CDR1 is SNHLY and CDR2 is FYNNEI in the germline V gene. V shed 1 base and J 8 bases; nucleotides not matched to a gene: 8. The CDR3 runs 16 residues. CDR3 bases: TGTGCCAGCAGTGAAGAAAGCGGGAGGGCCTGGGATGAGCAGTTCTTC. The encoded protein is CASSEESGRAWDEQFF.

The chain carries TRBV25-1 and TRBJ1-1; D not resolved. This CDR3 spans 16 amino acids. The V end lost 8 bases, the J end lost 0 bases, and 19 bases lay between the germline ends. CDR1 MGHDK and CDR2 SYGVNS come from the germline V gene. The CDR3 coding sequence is TGTGCCAGCGATACCCAGGCGGGTATCATGAACACTGAAGCTTTCTTT. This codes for CASDTQAGIMNTEAFF. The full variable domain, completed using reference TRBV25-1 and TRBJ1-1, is EADIYQTPRYLVIGTGKKITLECSQTMGHDKMYWYQQDPGMELHLIHYSYGVNSTEKGDLSSESTVSRIRTEHFPLTLESARPSHTSQYLCASDTQAGIMNTEAFFGQGTRLTVV.

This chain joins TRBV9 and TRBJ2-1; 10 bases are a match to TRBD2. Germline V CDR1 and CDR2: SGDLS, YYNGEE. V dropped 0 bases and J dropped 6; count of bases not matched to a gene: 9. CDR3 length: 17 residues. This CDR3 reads CASSVAVRSSGSNEQFF. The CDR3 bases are TGTGCCAGCAGCGTAGCCGTTAGGTCTAGCGGGAGCAATGAGCAGTTCTTC.

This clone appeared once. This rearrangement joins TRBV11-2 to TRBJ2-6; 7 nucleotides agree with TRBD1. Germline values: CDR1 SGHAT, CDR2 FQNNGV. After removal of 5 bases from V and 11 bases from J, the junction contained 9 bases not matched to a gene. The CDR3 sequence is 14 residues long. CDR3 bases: TGTGCCAGCAGCGGGTCGGGACAGTGGGACGTCCTGACTTTC. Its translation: CASSGSGQWDVLTF.

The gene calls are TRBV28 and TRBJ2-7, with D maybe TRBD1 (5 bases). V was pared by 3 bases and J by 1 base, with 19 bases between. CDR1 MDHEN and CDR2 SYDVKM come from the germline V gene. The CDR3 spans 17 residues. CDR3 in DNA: TGTGCCAGCAGTTTTAACCAAGAGACAGAATTTTCCTACGAGCAGTACTTC. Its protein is CASSFNQETEFSYEQYF.

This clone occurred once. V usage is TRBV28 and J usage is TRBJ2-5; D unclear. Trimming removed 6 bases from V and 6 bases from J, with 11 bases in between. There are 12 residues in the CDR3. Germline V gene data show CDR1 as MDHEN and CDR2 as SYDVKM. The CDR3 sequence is CASSLAVKTQYF. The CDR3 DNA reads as TGTGCCAGCAGCCTGGCGGTTAAGACCCAGTACTTC.

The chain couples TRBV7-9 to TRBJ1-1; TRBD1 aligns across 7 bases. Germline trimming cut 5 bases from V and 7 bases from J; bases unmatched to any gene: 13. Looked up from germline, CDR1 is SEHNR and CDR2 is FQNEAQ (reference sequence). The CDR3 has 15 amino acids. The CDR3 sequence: CASSTIRDSGFEAFF. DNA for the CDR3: TGTGCCAGCAGCACAATCCGGGACAGCGGATTTGAAGCTTTCTTT.

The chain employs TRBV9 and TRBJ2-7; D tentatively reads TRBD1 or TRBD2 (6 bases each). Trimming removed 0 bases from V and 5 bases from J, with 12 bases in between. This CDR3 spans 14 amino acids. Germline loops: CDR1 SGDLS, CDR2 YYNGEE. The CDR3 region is CASSVGGASDEQYF. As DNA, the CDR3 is TGTGCCAGCAGCGTAGGGGGGGCGTCGGACGAGCAGTACTTC.

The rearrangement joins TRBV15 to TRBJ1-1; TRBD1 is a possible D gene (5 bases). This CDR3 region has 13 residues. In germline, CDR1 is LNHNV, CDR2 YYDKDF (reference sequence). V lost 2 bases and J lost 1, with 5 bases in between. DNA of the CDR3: TGTGCCACCAGCAGACAGGGGAACACTGAAGCTTTCTTT. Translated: CATSRQGNTEAFF. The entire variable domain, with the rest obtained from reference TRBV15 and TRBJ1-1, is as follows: DAMVIQNPRYQVTQFGKPVTLSCSQTLNHNVMYWYQQKSSQAPKLLFHYYDKDFNNEADTPDNFQSRRPNTSFCFLDIRSPGLGDTAMYLCATSRQGNTEAFFGQGTRLTVV.

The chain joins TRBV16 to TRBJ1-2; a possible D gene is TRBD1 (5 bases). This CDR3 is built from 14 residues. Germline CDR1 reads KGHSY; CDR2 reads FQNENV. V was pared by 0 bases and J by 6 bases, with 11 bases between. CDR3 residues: CASSQSGTADGYTF. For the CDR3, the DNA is TGTGCCAGCAGCCAATCCGGGACGGCTGATGGCTACACCTTC. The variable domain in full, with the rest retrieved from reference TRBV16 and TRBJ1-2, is GEEVAQTPKHLVRGEGQKAKLYCAPIKGHSYVFWYQQVLKNEFKFLISFQNENVFDETGMPKERFSAKCLPNSPCSLEIQATKLEDSAVYFCASSQSGTADGYTFGSGTRLTVV.

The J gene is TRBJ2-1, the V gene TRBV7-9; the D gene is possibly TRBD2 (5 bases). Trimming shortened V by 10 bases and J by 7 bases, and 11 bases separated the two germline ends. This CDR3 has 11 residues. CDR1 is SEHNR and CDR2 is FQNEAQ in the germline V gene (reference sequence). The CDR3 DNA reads TGTGCCACCCACCCGGGGAATGAGCAGTTCTTC. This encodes CATHPGNEQFF. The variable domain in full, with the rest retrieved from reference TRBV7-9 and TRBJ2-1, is DTGVSQNPRHKITKRGQNVTFRCDPISEHNRLYWYRQTLGQGPEFLTYFQNEAQLEKSRLLSDRFSAERPKGSFSTLEIQRTEQGDSAMYLCATHPGNEQFFGPGTRLTVL.

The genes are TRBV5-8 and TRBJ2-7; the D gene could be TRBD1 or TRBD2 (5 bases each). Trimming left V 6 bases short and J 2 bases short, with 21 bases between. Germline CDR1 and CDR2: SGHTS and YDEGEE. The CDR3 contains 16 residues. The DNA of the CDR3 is TGTGCCAGCACCGTCGCTTGGGCGGTGGGGGCCTACGAGCAGTACTTC. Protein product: CASTVAWAVGAYEQYF.

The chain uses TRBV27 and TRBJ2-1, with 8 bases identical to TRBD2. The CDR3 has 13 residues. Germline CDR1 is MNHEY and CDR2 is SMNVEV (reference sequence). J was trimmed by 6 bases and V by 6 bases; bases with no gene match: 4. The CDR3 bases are TGTGCCAGCAGCAACCTAGCGGGCAATGAGCAGTTCTTC. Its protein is CASSNLAGNEQFF.